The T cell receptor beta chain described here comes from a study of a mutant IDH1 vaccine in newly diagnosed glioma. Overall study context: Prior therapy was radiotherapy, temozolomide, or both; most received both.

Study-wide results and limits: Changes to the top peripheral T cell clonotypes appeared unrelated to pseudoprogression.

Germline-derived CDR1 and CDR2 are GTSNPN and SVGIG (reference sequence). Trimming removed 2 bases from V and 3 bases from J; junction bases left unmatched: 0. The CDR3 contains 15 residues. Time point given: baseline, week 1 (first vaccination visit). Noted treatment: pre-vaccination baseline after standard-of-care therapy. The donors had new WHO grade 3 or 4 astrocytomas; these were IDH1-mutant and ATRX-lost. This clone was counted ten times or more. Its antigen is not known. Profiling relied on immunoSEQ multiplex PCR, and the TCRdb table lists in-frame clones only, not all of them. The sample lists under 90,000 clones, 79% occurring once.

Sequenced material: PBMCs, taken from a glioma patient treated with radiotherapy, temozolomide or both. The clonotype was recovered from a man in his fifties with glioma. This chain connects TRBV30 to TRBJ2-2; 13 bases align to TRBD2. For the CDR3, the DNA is TGTGCCTGGAGTACTAGCGGGGGGGACACCGGGGAGCTGTTTTTT. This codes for CAWSTSGGDTGELFF.